These 27 T cell receptor beta chains share one sample of origin, sequenced in a study of T cell responses to AZD1222 COVID-19 vaccine. Sequencing used immunoSEQ multiplex PCR; TCRdb keeps in-frame clones, though not all of them. The table includes 250,000 to 300,000 clones, 94% detected once. This specimen was peripheral blood, taken 28 days after the second AZD1222 dose. These receptors all come from an adult who received the AZD1222 COVID-19 vaccine.

This chain links TRBV6-2 or TRBV6-3 with TRBJ2-1, with 11 positions matching TRBD2. This CDR3 region has 17 residues. V gave up 4 bases and J gave up 2 bases; unmatched junction bases: 7. Per the germline V gene, CDR1 is MNHEY and CDR2 is SVGEGT. The CDR3 DNA reads as TGTGCCAGCAGTTCCGCCATGACTAGCGGGACCTACAATGAGCAGTTCTTC. It yields the protein CASSSAMTSGTYNEQFF.

The chain employs TRBV7-9 and TRBJ2-3; D gene unclear. V lost 6 bases and J 8 bases, leaving 12 bases between the germline ends. This CDR3 has 12 residues. Germline-derived CDR1 and CDR2 are SEHNR and FQNEAQ (reference sequence). The CDR3 region has the DNA TGTGCCAGCAGTCCTCGCACGAGTACGCAGTATTTT. It translates to CASSPRTSTQYF.

The chain couples TRBV29-1 to TRBJ2-1; 14 bases line up with TRBD2. With 7 bases clipped from V and 7 bases from J, the junction kept 6 bases outside the gene matches. The CDR3 has 14 amino acids. CDR1 SQVTM and CDR2 ANQGSEA come from the germline V gene. The CDR3 nucleotides are TGCAGCGCCCGACTAGCGGGAGGGGGGAATGAGCAGTTCTTC. It yields the protein CSARLAGGGNEQFF.

The chain recombines TRBV6-2 or TRBV6-3 with TRBJ1-2; no definite D call. V was pared by 2 bases and J by 1 base, with 20 bases between. The CDR3 spans 18 residues. Looked up from germline, CDR1 is MNHEY and CDR2 is SVGEGT. The CDR3 sequence is CASSYRGPGRSLNYGYTF. The CDR3 DNA follows: TGTGCCAGCAGTTACCGAGGCCCCGGTCGGTCTCTTAACTATGGCTACACCTTC.

The chain carries TRBV28 and TRBJ1-1; D gene unclear. Germline lookup yields CDR1 MDHEN and CDR2 SYDVKM. The CDR3 sequence is 15 residues long. V lost 5 bases and J lost 0, with 13 bases in between. The CDR3 DNA reads TGTGCCAGCAGTCTAGCGCTGAAACTGAACACTGAAGCTTTCTTT. Its translation is CASSLALKLNTEAFF.

The CDR3 DNA sequence: TGTGCCAGCAGCCTAGATGGGGCGGGGCAGTACTTC. Its translation is CASSLDGAGQYF. The gene calls are TRBV7-2 and TRBJ2-7; either TRBD1 or TRBD2 may fit D (5 bases each). V lost 5 bases and J 9 bases, leaving 14 bases between the germline ends. Per germline, CDR1 SGHTA and CDR2 FQGNSA. The CDR3 spans 12 residues.

This clone has just one count. The genes are TRBV28 and TRBJ1-3; the D gene is possibly TRBD1 (5 bases). V was cut by 7 bases and J by 0 bases, with 19 bases left in between. The CDR3 spans 17 residues. CDR1 MDHEN and CDR2 SYDVKM come from the germline V gene. As DNA, the CDR3 is TGTGCCAGCATGGGATGGGAAACAGGAGCCTCTGGAAACACCATATATTTT. Amino acids: CASMGWETGASGNTIYF.

The rearrangement joins TRBV28 to TRBJ1-2; D is undetermined. The CDR3 extends over 12 amino acids. Trimming took 3 bases from V and 8 from J, leaving 10 bases between them. In germline, CDR1 is MDHEN, CDR2 SYDVKM. CDR3 sequence (DNA): TGTGCCAGCAGTTTGGAACGTAGGGGCTACACCTTC. Protein product: CASSLERRGYTF.

The V and J genes are TRBV29-1 and TRBJ2-2; D is undetermined. V was cut by 7 bases and J by 3 bases, with 6 bases left in between. Germline assignment: CDR1 SQVTM and CDR2 ANQGSEA. The CDR3 contains 11 residues. The CDR3, as DNA: TGCAGCGCTAGGGACACCGGGGAGCTGTTTTTT. Protein: CSARDTGELFF.

The chain joins TRBV5-1 to TRBJ1-5; D unclear. Germline V gene data show CDR1 as SGHRS and CDR2 as YFSETQ. Trimming took off 5 bases at V and 1 base at J, with 13 bases between the two ends. CDR3 size: 15 residues. The CDR3 DNA follows: TGCGCCAGCAGGGTTCTCCCCTGGAGCAATCAGCCCCAGCATTTT. Its translation is CASRVLPWSNQPQHF.

V usage is TRBV7-8 and J usage is TRBJ1-1; no clear D. This CDR3 contains 17 residues. Germline CDR1 is SGHVS and CDR2 is FQNEAQ. V lost 4 bases and J 1 base, leaving 19 bases between the germline ends. As DNA, the CDR3 is TGTGCCAGCAGCTCCCGGGCGCCGGTCGGCCGGAACACTGAAGCTTTCTTT. Amino acids: CASSSRAPVGRNTEAFF.

The V call is TRBV3-1 (or the pseudogene TRBV3-2), the J call TRBJ2-7, with a weak D call TRBD1 (5 bases). The germline V and J ends were trimmed by 6 bases and 1 base, with 16 bases remaining between them. Germline V gene sequence: CDR1 LGHDT, CDR2 YNNKEL (reference sequence). CDR3 length: 15 residues. The CDR3 DNA reads as TGTGCCAGCAGAAAATTTCAGGACACATCCTACGAGCAGTACTTC. It encodes CASRKFQDTSYEQYF.

This clone occurred once. The chain joins TRBV28 to TRBJ1-4, with 7 bases that match TRBD1. Trimming took 4 bases from V and 8 from J; bases not matched to a gene: 13. The CDR3 sequence is 16 residues long. Germline lookup yields CDR1 MDHEN and CDR2 SYDVKM. The CDR3 DNA reads as TGTGCCAGCAGTTCTACTCGACAGGGAAAACAGGAAAAACTGTTTTTT. This translates into CASSSTRQGKQEKLFF.

The chain combines TRBV5-5 with TRBJ1-2; TRBD1 is a possible D gene (5 bases). Germline V lookup: CDR1 SGHKS, CDR2 YYEKEE (reference sequence). Trimming removed 0 bases from V and 1 base from J, with 13 bases in between. CDR3 length equals 16 residues. This CDR3 reads CASSLAGTANNYGYTF. DNA for the CDR3: TGTGCCAGCAGCTTGGCCGGGACCGCTAATAACTATGGCTACACCTTC.

The V call is TRBV10-2, the J call TRBJ2-2; a possible D gene is TRBD1 (5 bases). This CDR3 is 14 amino acids long. Deletions cut 4 bases from V and 2 bases from J, with 8 bases between. The germline CDR1 and CDR2 sequences are WSHSY and SAAADI. CDR3: CASSARVNTGELFF. The DNA for the CDR3 is TGCGCCAGCAGTGCCAGGGTTAACACCGGGGAGCTGTTTTTT.

The chain carries TRBV7-9 and TRBJ2-4; D remains ambiguous. V shed 1 base and J shed 9 bases, with 16 bases lying between them. The germline V gene has CDR1 SEHNR and CDR2 FQNEAQ (reference sequence). The CDR3 loop spans 15 amino acids. The DNA for the CDR3 is TGTGCCAGCAGCTTAGTAGGTAGCTACGGCCCCATTCAGTACTTC. Translation gives CASSLVGSYGPIQYF.

This chain connects TRBV6-5 to TRBJ2-7; D is perhaps TRBD2 (6 bases). Between the trimmed V and J ends, which lost 6 bases and 4 bases, there was a span of 13 bases. Germline loops: CDR1 MNHEY, CDR2 SVGAGI. The length of the CDR3 is 13 residues. CDR3 region: CASSLGGRYEQYF. For the CDR3, the DNA is TGTGCCAGCAGCCTCGGGGGACGGTACGAGCAGTACTTC.

The V call is TRBV12-3 or TRBV12-4, the J call TRBJ1-2; D not certain. The CDR3 covers 13 residues. V was trimmed by 7 bases and J by 2 bases, leaving 11 bases between them. CDR3 coding DNA: TGTGCCAGCACTCTCCGAGGGAACTATGGCTACACCTTC. It is translated as CASTLRGNYGYTF.

The CDR3 DNA follows: TGTGCCAGTAGTATCGGCTTCTCCTACGAGCAGTACTTC. This sequence encodes CASSIGFSYEQYF. The rearrangement links TRBV19 to TRBJ2-7; D remains unclear. CDR1 is LNHDA and CDR2 is SQIVND in the germline V gene (reference sequence). V was clipped by 3 bases and J by 0 bases, with 6 bases between them. This CDR3 has 13 residues.

V usage is TRBV5-5 and J usage is TRBJ1-2; weak D call: TRBD1 (5 bases). Trimming removed 1 base at V and 6 bases at J, with 13 bases between. Germline CDR1 and CDR2: SGHKS and YYEKEE (reference sequence). The CDR3 has 14 residues. CDR3 residues: CASSLQMGRDGYTF. The CDR3 DNA follows: TGTGCCAGCAGCTTGCAAATGGGGCGGGATGGCTACACCTTC.

The chain uses TRBV5-5 and TRBJ1-1; 7 bases map to TRBD1. From germline, CDR1 is SGHKS and CDR2 YYEKEE (reference sequence). The CDR3 is 13 residues long. V shed 4 bases, J shed 3 bases, and the junction held 3 bases outside the gene matches. The CDR3, as DNA: TGTGCCAGCAGCCCTGACAGGGACACTGAAGCTTTCTTT. Protein product: CASSPDRDTEAFF.

The chain uses TRBV27 and TRBJ1-1; D perhaps matches TRBD1 (6 bases). The CDR3 extends over 12 amino acids. V lost 7 bases and J 12 bases, leaving 18 bases between the germline ends. CDR1 is MNHEY and CDR2 is SMNVEV in the germline V gene (reference sequence). CDR3 nucleotides: TGTGCCAGCAACCTTCCAGGGGTCGCGTCTTTCTTT. It codes for CASNLPGVASFF.

V is TRBV9 and J is TRBJ1-1; the match to TRBD1 covers 11 bases. The CDR3 has 16 residues. The V segment lost 3 bases and the J segment 0 bases; nucleotides outside the gene matches: 4. The germline V gene has CDR1 SGDLS and CDR2 YYNGEE. The chain's CDR3 is CASSADRGLMNTEAFF. DNA of the CDR3: TGTGCCAGCAGCGCGGACAGGGGGCTCATGAACACTGAAGCTTTCTTT.

This sequence joins TRBV5-1 and TRBJ2-7, with 10 bases aligning to TRBD1. Germline loops: CDR1 SGHRS, CDR2 YFSETQ. The CDR3 sequence is 17 residues long. Losses at the gene ends were 3 bases for V and 5 bases for J; bases not matched to a gene: 14. For the CDR3, the DNA is TGCGCCAGCAGCTCCCCTCCCCTCGGACAGGGGGTCGACGAGCAGTACTTC. Amino acid sequence: CASSSPPLGQGVDEQYF. Full variable domain (rest looked up from reference TRBV5-1 and TRBJ2-7): KAGVTQTPRYLIKTRGQQVTLSCSPISGHRSVSWYQQTPGQGLQFLFEYFSETQRNKGNFPGRFSGRQFSNSRSEMNVSTLELGDSALYLCASSSPPLGQGVDEQYFGPGTRLTVT.

V is TRBV29-1 and J is TRBJ1-4, with D possibly TRBD1 on 5 matching bases. The CDR3 spans 10 residues. Trimming took off 6 bases at V and 10 bases at J, with 9 bases between the two ends. Germline assignment: CDR1 SQVTM and CDR2 ANQGSEA. CDR3 DNA: TGCAGCGTACGGGGCGGAAAACTGTTTTTT. It yields the protein CSVRGGKLFF. The complete variable domain, with remaining parts taken from reference TRBV29-1 and TRBJ1-4, reads SAVISQKPSRDICQRGTSLTIQCQVDSQVTMMFWYRQQPGQSLTLIATANQGSEATYESGFVIDKFPISRPNLTFSTLTVSNMSPEDSSIYLCSVRGGKLFFGSGTQLSVL.

The J gene is TRBJ2-7, the V gene TRBV7-2; 8 nucleotides agree with TRBD2. The germline V gene has CDR1 SGHTA and CDR2 FQGNSA. J gave up 4 bases and V 5 bases, and 7 bases lay outside the gene matches. The CDR3 covers 14 residues. The CDR3 DNA reads TGTGCCAGCAGCGTCAGCGGGGGAAATTACGAGCAGTACTTC. Its protein product is CASSVSGGNYEQYF. Looking up the rest from reference TRBV7-2 and TRBJ2-7 gives the full variable domain: GAGVSQSPSNKVTEKGKDVELRCDPISGHTALYWYRQSLGQGLEFLIYFQGNSAPDKSGLPSDRFSAERTGGSVSTLTIQRTQQEDSAVYLCASSVSGGNYEQYFGPGTRLTVT.

The chain carries TRBV3-1 (or the pseudogene TRBV3-2) and TRBJ2-7; 13 bases are a match to TRBD2. V lost 4 bases to trimming and J lost 4 bases; unmatched junction nucleotides: 13. The CDR3 sequence is 18 residues long. Per the germline V gene, CDR1 is LGHDT and CDR2 is YNNKEL (reference sequence). CDR3 coding DNA: TGTGCCAGCAGCCCCAGGGACACTGGACTAGCGGGAGCTTACGAGCAGTACTTC. This sequence encodes CASSPRDTGLAGAYEQYF.